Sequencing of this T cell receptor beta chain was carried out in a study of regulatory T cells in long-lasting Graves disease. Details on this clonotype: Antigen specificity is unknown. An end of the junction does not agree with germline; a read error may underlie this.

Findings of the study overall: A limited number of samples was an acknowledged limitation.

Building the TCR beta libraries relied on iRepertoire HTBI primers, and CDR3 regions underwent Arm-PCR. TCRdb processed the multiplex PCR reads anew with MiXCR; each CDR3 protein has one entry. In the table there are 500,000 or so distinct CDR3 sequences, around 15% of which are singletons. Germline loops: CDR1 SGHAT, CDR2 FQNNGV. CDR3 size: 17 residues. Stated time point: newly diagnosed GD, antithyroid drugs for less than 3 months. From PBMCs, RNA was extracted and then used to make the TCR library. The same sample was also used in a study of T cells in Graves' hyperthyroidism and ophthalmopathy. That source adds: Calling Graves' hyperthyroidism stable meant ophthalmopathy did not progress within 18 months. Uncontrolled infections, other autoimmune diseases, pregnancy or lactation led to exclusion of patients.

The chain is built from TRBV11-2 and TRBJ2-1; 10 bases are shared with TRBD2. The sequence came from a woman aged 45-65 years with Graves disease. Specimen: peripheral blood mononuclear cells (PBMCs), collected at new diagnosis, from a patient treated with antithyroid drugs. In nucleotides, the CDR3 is TGTGCCAGCAGCTTAGCTCCAGCGGGAGGGCGTTACAATGAGCAGTGCTTC. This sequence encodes CASSLAPAGGRYNEQCF.